The 21 T cell receptor beta chains presented below share a single source sample, sequenced in a study of cytotoxic CD8 clonotypes in ibrutinib-treated CLL. TCRdb's copy holds only in-frame clones and misses some; the assay was immunoSEQ multiplex PCR. The sample holds 150,000 to 200,000 clones, about 88% seen once. The sequencing here drew on PBMCs, taken at disease progression, from a patient treated with ibrutinib. The source is a human donor with chronic lymphocytic leukemia.

The V gene is TRBV12-5, the J gene TRBJ2-7; D not resolved. V lost 6 bases and J 2 bases, leaving 17 bases between the germline ends. From germline, CDR1 is LGHNT and CDR2 FRNRAP. CDR3 size: 15 residues. The CDR3 nucleotides read TGTGCTAGTGGCGAGTGGAAGGGTCCGACCTACGAGCAGTACTTC. This translates into CASGEWKGPTYEQYF.

V usage is TRBV11-3 and J usage is TRBJ2-7, with 8 bases fitting TRBD1. The CDR3 has 14 amino acids. The J segment lost 2 bases and the V segment lost 6 bases, leaving 6 bases of the junction unmatched. From germline, CDR1 is SGHNT and CDR2 YENEEA. For the CDR3, the DNA is TGTGCCAGCAGAGCCGGGACAGGAGCCTACGAGCAGTACTTC. Translated, it gives CASRAGTGAYEQYF.

The V and J genes are TRBV7-2 and TRBJ2-7, with unresolved D. Trimming removed 3 bases from V and 6 bases from J, with 12 bases in between. The germline V gene has CDR1 SGHTA and CDR2 FQGNSA. The CDR3 runs 13 residues. CDR3 residues: CASSFSGRREQYF. CDR3 nucleotide sequence: TGTGCCAGCAGCTTTTCAGGTAGGCGCGAGCAGTACTTC.

This clone was recorded many times. V is TRBV28 and J is TRBJ2-1, with D uncertain. CDR3 length equals 12 residues. Germline CDR1 reads MDHEN; CDR2 reads SYDVKM. Trimming left V 6 bases short and J 2 bases short, with 5 bases between. In DNA form, the CDR3 reads TGTGCCAGCAGATCAGCCTACAATGAGCAGTTCTTC. Residues: CASRSAYNEQFF.

This clone was observed a few times. The rearrangement joins TRBV27 to TRBJ2-7; 11 nucleotides match TRBD2. Germline V gene data show CDR1 as MNHEY and CDR2 as SMNVEV (reference sequence). The CDR3 has 13 amino acids. V dropped 8 bases and J dropped 6; count of bases not matched to a gene: 6. The CDR3 DNA sequence: TGTGCCAGCGTAGCGGGAGGGTTTCGCGAGCAGTACTTC. It yields the protein CASVAGGFREQYF.

V gene TRBV6-5 combines with J gene TRBJ2-7; D gene uncertain. The CDR3 has 11 amino acids. Trimming shortened V by 5 bases and J by 7 bases, and 9 bases separated the two germline ends. Per the germline V gene, CDR1 is MNHEY and CDR2 is SVGAGI. The CDR3 protein is CASSPSTEQYF. The CDR3 coding sequence is TGTGCCAGCAGTCCCTCCACAGAGCAGTACTTC.

DNA for the CDR3: TGTGCCAGCAGTGAAGTGACGGGACAGGTACAGCCCCAGCATTTT. Its protein is CASSEVTGQVQPQHF. This rearrangement joins TRBV6-1 to TRBJ1-5, with 8 bases fitting TRBD1. Unmatched junction bases numbered 6, after V lost 1 base and J lost 7 bases. This CDR3 contains 15 residues. CDR1 is MNHNS and CDR2 is SASEGT in the germline V gene.

This clone has just one count. This chain uses TRBV18 with TRBJ1-5; D might be TRBD1 (6 bases). Trimming cost V 3 bases and J 2 bases, with 14 bases left between them. The CDR3 is 16 residues long. Germline values: CDR1 KGHSH, CDR2 LQKENI. For the CDR3, the DNA is TGTGCCAGCTCACCGGGGGGGGACATGGGCAATCAGCCCCAGCATTTT. Translation: CASSPGGDMGNQPQHF.

The chain is built from TRBV5-1 and TRBJ1-2; 8 nucleotides match TRBD1. The CDR3 loop spans 13 amino acids. In germline, CDR1 is SGHRS, CDR2 YFSETQ. V lost 8 bases and J lost 3; bases outside the gene matches: 6. CDR3 amino acids: CASGQGGDYGYTF. CDR3 in DNA: TGCGCCAGTGGACAGGGTGGGGACTATGGCTACACCTTC.

The chain is built from TRBV6-1 and TRBJ1-4, with TRBD1 matching over 8 bases. The germline gives CDR1 MNHNS, CDR2 SASEGT. CDR3 size: 18 residues. After removal of 4 bases from V and 0 bases from J, the junction contained 10 bases not matched to a gene. In DNA, the CDR3 is TGTGCCAGCAGTGGGCACCTACAGGGGGTTACAACTAATGAAAAACTGTTTTTT. Protein sequence: CASSGHLQGVTTNEKLFF.

The V and J genes are TRBV20-1 and TRBJ1-3; D unresolved. The V gene lost 6 bases and the J gene lost 4 bases, with 7 bases spanning the gap. In germline, CDR1 is DFQATT, CDR2 SNEGSKA (reference sequence). The CDR3 is 11 residues long. CDR3 protein: CSAPTGNTIYF. The CDR3 region has the DNA TGCAGTGCCCCGACAGGAAACACCATATATTTT.

The chain recombines TRBV5-1 with TRBJ2-7; TRBD1 matches at 11 bases. The CDR3 is 15 residues long. V dropped 4 bases and J dropped 3; count of bases not matched to a gene: 6. CDR1 SGHRS and CDR2 YFSETQ come from the germline V gene. The CDR3 here is CASSPGQGAGYEQYF. CDR3 DNA sequence: TGCGCCAGCAGCCCCGGACAGGGGGCCGGCTACGAGCAGTACTTC.

This chain links TRBV19 with TRBJ2-7; tentative D call: TRBD2 (5 bases). The CDR3 contains 14 residues. Per the germline V gene, CDR1 is LNHDA and CDR2 is SQIVND (reference sequence). V lost 7 bases, J lost 7 bases, and 20 bases lay in between. The CDR3 here is CASTTTEAGAEQYF. The CDR3 DNA follows: TGTGCCAGTACCACCACAGAGGCGGGTGCAGAGCAGTACTTC. Looking up the rest from reference TRBV19 and TRBJ2-7 gives the full variable domain: DGGITQSPKYLFRKEGQNVTLSCEQNLNHDAMYWYRQDPGQGLRLIYYSQIVNDFQKGDIAEGYSVSREKKESFPLTVTSAQKNPTAFYLCASTTTEAGAEQYFGPGTRLTVT.

The chain uses TRBV19 and TRBJ1-5; 10 nucleotides align to TRBD1. V trimming: 10 bases; J trimming: 0 bases; junction bases outside the gene matches: 15. Looked up from germline, CDR1 is LNHDA and CDR2 is SQIVND (reference sequence). This CDR3 has 18 amino acids. CDR3 sequence: CATQKTGTGAYSNQPQHF. CDR3 in DNA: TGTGCCACCCAAAAAACCGGGACAGGGGCATATAGCAATCAGCCCCAGCATTTT.

This chain connects TRBV5-6 to TRBJ1-1, with D possibly TRBD1 on 6 matching bases. Trimming cost V 5 bases and J 4 bases, with 18 bases left between them. CDR1 is SGHDT and CDR2 is YYEEEE in the germline V gene. The CDR3 spans 15 residues. The CDR3: CASRITGWRGTEAFF. The CDR3 DNA is TGTGCCAGCAGGATTACAGGGTGGAGGGGCACTGAAGCTTTCTTT.

The rearrangement uses TRBV28 and TRBJ1-5, with TRBD1 as a possible D gene (5 bases). Germline CDR1 is MDHEN and CDR2 is SYDVKM. Deletions cut 6 bases from V and 12 bases from J, with 18 bases between. The CDR3 spans 13 residues. CDR3 coding DNA: TGTGCCAGCAGATCCGACACGTACCAGGGCCAGCATTTT. This sequence encodes CASRSDTYQGQHF.

This clone occurred once. The chain has TRBV19 and TRBJ1-5; D gene ambiguous. This CDR3 region has 13 residues. Trimming cost V 7 bases and J 0 bases, with 7 bases left between them. Per germline, CDR1 LNHDA and CDR2 SQIVND (reference sequence). The chain's CDR3 is CASTVDSNQPQHF. The CDR3 region has the DNA TGTGCCAGTACCGTCGATAGCAATCAGCCCCAGCATTTT.

The chain recombines TRBV28 with TRBJ1-4, with D possibly being TRBD1 (5 bases). V dropped 6 bases and J dropped 8 bases, with 19 bases sitting between them. CDR1 and CDR2 (germline): MDHEN, SYDVKM. This CDR3 spans 15 amino acids. The CDR3 here is CASRTSRVLGEKLFF. For the CDR3, the DNA is TGTGCCAGCAGAACTAGCAGGGTTTTGGGCGAAAAACTGTTTTTT.

This sequence joins TRBV7-2 and TRBJ1-4; weak D call: TRBD1 (5 bases). V lost 5 bases and J lost 3, with 10 bases in between. Germline CDR1 and CDR2: SGHTA and FQGNSA. CDR3 size: 14 residues. Here the CDR3 reads CASSPGFANEKLFF. The CDR3 nucleotides are TGTGCCAGCAGCCCAGGGTTTGCTAATGAAAAACTGTTTTTT.

The chain couples TRBV7-9 to TRBJ2-1, with 8 bases matching TRBD1. The germline CDR1 and CDR2 sequences are SEHNR and FQNEAQ (reference sequence). CDR3 size: 16 residues. The V gene end was trimmed by 1 base and the J gene end by 0 bases; junction bases not matched to a gene: 2. For the CDR3, the DNA is TGTGCCAGCAGCTTAGATGGGACAGGCTCCTACAATGAGCAGTTCTTC. This translates into CASSLDGTGSYNEQFF.

V usage is TRBV10-1 and J usage is TRBJ2-7, with TRBD2 matching 14 bases. CDR1 is WNHNN, CDR2 SYGVQD, per germline (reference sequence). The CDR3 is made up of 17 amino acids. The trim removed 2 bases at V and 2 bases at J, leaving 5 bases unmatched. The CDR3 reads CASSETGLAGGTYEQYF. The CDR3 bases are TGCGCCAGCAGTGAGACCGGACTAGCGGGAGGTACCTACGAGCAGTACTTC.